This paragraph covers one T cell receptor beta chain sequence. The data originate from a study of shared T cell receptors in the human thymus. TCRdb's copy holds only in-frame clones and misses some; the assay was immunoSEQ multiplex PCR. The sample lists under 700,000 clones; more than 75% were seen once. In germline, CDR1 is LGHNA, CDR2 YSLEER. The CDR3 runs to 15 residues. The ends were cut back, 8 bases at V and 3 bases at J, with 16 bases in the middle. A further study also used this sample, focusing on human thymus T cells. That report notes: Within thymic and blood repertoires, V and J gene usage appeared to be biased. Related research described strongly overlapping thymic repertoires in unrelated people.

This clonotype was sampled from a boy under three years old with a congenital heart defect. This chain links TRBV4-3 with TRBJ2-2, with a possible D match to TRBD2 (6 bases). The material sequenced was thymocytes. The DNA of the CDR3 is TGCGCCAGCCCACCCCCCCGGGAGTACACCGGGGAGCTGTTTTTT. Translation gives CASPPPREYTGELFF.